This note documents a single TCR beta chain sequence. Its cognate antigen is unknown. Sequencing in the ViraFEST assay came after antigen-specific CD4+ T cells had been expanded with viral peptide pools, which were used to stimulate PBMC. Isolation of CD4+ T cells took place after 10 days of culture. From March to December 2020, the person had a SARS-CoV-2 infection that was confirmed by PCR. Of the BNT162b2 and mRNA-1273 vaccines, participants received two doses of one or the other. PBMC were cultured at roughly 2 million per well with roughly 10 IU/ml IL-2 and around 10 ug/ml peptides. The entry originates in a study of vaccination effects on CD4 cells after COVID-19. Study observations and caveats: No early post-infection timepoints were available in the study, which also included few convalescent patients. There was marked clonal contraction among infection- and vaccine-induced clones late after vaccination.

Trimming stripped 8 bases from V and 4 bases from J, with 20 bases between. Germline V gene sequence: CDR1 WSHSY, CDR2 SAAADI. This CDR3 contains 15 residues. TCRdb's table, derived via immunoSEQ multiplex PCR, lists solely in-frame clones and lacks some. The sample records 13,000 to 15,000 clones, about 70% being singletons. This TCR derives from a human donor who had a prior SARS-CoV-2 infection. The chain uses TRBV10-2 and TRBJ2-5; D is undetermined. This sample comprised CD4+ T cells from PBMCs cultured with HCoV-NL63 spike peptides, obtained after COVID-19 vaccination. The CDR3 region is CASGKDSGLGETQYF. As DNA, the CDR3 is TGCGCCAGCGGGAAGGATAGTGGGCTTGGAGAGACCCAGTACTTC.